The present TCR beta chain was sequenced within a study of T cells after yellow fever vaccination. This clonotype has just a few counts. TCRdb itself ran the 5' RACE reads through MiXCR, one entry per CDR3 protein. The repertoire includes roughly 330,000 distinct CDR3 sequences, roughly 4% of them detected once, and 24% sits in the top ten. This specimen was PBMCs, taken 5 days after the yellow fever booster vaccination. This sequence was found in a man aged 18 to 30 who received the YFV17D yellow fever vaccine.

The CDR3 reads CASSLPPAATNEKLFF. The CDR3 region has the DNA TGTGCCAGCAGCTTACCCCCAGCAGCAACTAATGAAAAACTGTTTTTT. The J gene is TRBJ1-4, the V gene TRBV7-8; D ambiguous. The CDR3 totals 16 residues. Deletions cut 2 bases from V and 0 bases from J, with 10 bases between. In germline, CDR1 is SGHVS, CDR2 FQNEAQ. The whole variable domain, remainder taken from reference TRBV7-8 and TRBJ1-4, is GAGVSQSPRYKVAKRGQDVALRCDPISGHVSLFWYQQALGQGPEFLTYFQNEAQLDKSGLPSDRFFAERPEGSVSTLKIQRTQQEDSAVYLCASSLPPAATNEKLFFGSGTQLSVL.